This record concerns one T cell receptor (beta chain) sequence. This record comes from a study of Ad26.COV2.S vaccination and SARS-CoV-2 variants. The treatment: over 15 received Ad26.COV2.S at low or high dose, single or two shots; 5 received placebo; per-sample allocation not given. Collection of the samples took place on day 63 after the first injection of vaccine or placebo. Profiling relied on immunoSEQ multiplex PCR, and the TCRdb table lists in-frame clones only, not all of them. The data contain over 400,000 clones, about 90% of them seen just once; the ten biggest clones take up about 1.6%. CDR1 is SGHVS, CDR2 FNYEAQ, per germline. V was clipped by 1 base and J by 5 bases, with 15 bases between them. This CDR3 region has 15 residues.

The sequence derives from a person between 18 and 59 years old who received the Ad26.COV2.S COVID-19 vaccine or a placebo. V is TRBV7-6 and J is TRBJ2-7, with D possibly being TRBD2 (7 bases). Sequences were derived from peripheral blood, sampled in a trial of Ad26.COV2.S vaccine versus placebo. The CDR3 protein is CASSLGRGGTDEQYF. CDR3 DNA sequence: TGTGCCAGCAGCTTAGGGAGGGGGGGCACGGACGAGCAGTACTTC.